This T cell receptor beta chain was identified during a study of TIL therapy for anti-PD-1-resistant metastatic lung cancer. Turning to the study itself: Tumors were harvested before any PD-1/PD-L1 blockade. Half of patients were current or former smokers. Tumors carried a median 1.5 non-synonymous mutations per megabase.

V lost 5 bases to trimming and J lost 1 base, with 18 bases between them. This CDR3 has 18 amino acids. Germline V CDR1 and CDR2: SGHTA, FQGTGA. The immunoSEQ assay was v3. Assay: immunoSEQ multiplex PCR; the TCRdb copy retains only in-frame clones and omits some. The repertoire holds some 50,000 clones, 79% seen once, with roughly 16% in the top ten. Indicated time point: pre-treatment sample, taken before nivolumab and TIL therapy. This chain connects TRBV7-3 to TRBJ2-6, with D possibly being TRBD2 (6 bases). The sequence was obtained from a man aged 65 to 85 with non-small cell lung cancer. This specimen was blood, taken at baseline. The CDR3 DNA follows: TGTGCCAGCAGCGAGAGCCCGGGAGTAGGTTCTGGGGCCAACGTCCTGACTTTC. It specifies CASSESPGVGSGANVLTF.